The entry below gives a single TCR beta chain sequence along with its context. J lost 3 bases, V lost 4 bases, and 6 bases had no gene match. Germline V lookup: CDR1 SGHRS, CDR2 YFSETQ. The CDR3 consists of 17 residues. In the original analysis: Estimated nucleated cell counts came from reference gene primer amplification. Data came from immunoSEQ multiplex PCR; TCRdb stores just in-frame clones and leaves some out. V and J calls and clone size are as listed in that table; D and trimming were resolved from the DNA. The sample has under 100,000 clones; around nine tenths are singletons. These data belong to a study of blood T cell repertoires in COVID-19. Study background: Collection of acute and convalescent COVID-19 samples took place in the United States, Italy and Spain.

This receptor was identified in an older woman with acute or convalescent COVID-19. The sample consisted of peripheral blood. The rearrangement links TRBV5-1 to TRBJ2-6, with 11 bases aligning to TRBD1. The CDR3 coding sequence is TGCGCCAGCAGCCGCGGACAGGGGGCGAGTGGGGCCAACGTCCTGACTTTC. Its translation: CASSRGQGASGANVLTF.